The TCR beta chain described here comes from a study of cytomegalovirus exposure and HLA in healthy donors. Study-wide background: Most donors, roughly 84% of around 400 genotyped, fell in the Caucasian-associated ancestry cluster.

60 Vbeta and 13 Jbeta primers were used in PCR. Methods used by the authors: A later analysis tallied approximately 80 million unique TCR beta chains, about 11 million of them shared. The table came from immunoSEQ multiplex PCR; TCRdb's copy has only in-frame clones and leaves some out. That table supplies the V and J calls and clone size; D and trimming were determined from the DNA. The sample includes 200,000 or so clones, 60% to 80% of them seen just once. V shed 4 bases, J shed 7 bases, and the junction held 10 bases outside the gene matches. Germline CDR1 reads KGHSY; CDR2 reads FQNENV. The CDR3 spans 15 residues.

The sequence was obtained from a male donor in good health and CMV-seronegative. The specimen was PBMCs. The chain links TRBV16 to TRBJ1-2; 9 nucleotides match TRBD1. CDR3 residues: CASSPSWTGEVGYTF. The CDR3 DNA reads as TGTGCCAGCAGCCCCTCCTGGACAGGGGAAGTTGGCTACACCTTC.